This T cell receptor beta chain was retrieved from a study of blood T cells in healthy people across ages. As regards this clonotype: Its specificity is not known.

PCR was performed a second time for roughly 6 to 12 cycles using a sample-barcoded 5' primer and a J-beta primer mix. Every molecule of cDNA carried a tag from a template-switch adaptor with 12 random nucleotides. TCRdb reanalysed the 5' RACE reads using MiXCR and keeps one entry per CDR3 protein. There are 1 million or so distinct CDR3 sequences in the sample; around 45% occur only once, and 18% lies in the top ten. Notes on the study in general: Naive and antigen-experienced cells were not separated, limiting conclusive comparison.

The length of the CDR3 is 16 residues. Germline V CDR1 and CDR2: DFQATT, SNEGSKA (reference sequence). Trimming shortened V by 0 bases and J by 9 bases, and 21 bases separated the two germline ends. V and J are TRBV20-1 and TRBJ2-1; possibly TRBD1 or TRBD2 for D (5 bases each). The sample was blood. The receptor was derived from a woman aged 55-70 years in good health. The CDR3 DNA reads TGCAGTGCTAGAGATCCCGCCCCGTCCAGGGAGAGTGAGCAGTTCTTC. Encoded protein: CSARDPAPSRESEQFF.